What follows is one TCR beta chain and its context. This record belongs to a study of blood T cell repertoires in COVID-19. Study information: There were acute and convalescent COVID-19 samples, and they came from the United States, Italy and Spain. PBMCs, B-cell-depleted T cells, or T cells were the source of the cDNA or gDNA that made up the material.

The CDR3 totals 12 residues. Trimming cost V 7 bases and J 1 base, with 7 bases left between them. In the study's own analysis: Reference gene primer amplification yielded estimated nucleated cell counts. Produced via immunoSEQ multiplex PCR; TCRdb's table is partial and in-frame only. V and J calls and clone size are as listed in that table; D and trimming were resolved from the DNA. The sample lists about 200,000 clones; approximately 78% were seen once. The sequenced sample was peripheral blood. The origin of this receptor is a woman of 80 years or more with COVID-19, enrolled during active disease. The chain has TRBV23-1 and TRBJ1-1; D gene uncertain. TRBV23-1 counts as an open reading frame of uncertain function. CDR3 in amino acids: CASKHQNTEAFF. CDR3 nucleotide sequence: TGCGCCAGCAAGCACCAGAACACTGAAGCTTTCTTT.